These 23 T cell receptor beta chains were sequenced from one sample in a study of blood T cell repertoires in COVID-19 (dated by TCRdb to the early 2020s). The method was the immunoSEQ multiplex PCR assay. Not all clones reach the TCRdb copy of this immuneACCESS table, which keeps in-frame sequences only. Checked studies attribute under half of the gap to unresolved V genes and leave the rest unexplained. The sample data list about 300,000 clones, and more than 85% of these were observed just once. The ten top clones hold around 1.4% of the sample. Sequencing used peripheral blood. The receptors were gathered from a man in his 70s with acute or convalescent COVID-19.

The chain joins TRBV19 to TRBJ1-1, with D unclear. The V gene lost 6 bases and the J gene lost 3 bases, with 11 bases spanning the gap. This CDR3 is 13 amino acids long. Germline assignment: CDR1 LNHDA and CDR2 SQIVND (reference sequence). The CDR3 is CASRSYPYTEAFF. The CDR3 coding sequence is TGTGCCAGTAGATCGTATCCCTACACTGAAGCTTTCTTT.

This rearrangement joins TRBV28 to TRBJ2-5; TRBD2 matches 16 bases. The germline gives CDR1 MDHEN, CDR2 SYDVKM. The CDR3 length is 15 residues. The CDR3 sequence: CAIGTSGGAQETQYF. CDR3 sequence (DNA): TGTGCTATAGGGACTAGCGGGGGGGCCCAAGAGACCCAGTACTTC.

The V and J genes are TRBV7-2 and TRBJ2-7; D is uncertain. CDR3 length: 15 amino acids. With 0 bases removed from V and 0 bases from J, the gap between germline ends came to 9 bases. CDR1 SGHTA and CDR2 FQGNSA come from the germline V gene. CDR3 protein: CASSLAAGSSYEQYF. DNA for the CDR3: TGTGCCAGCAGCTTAGCGGCAGGAAGCTCCTACGAGCAGTACTTC.

The chain has TRBV3-1 (or the pseudogene TRBV3-2) and TRBJ1-5, with D maybe TRBD1 (5 bases). Trimming removed 2 bases at V and 7 bases at J, with 12 bases between. Per germline, CDR1 LGHDT and CDR2 YNNKEL (reference sequence). This CDR3 contains 14 residues. For the CDR3, the DNA is TGTGCCAGCAGCCAAACCCAGGGTTCCCAGCCCCAGCATTTT. Amino acid sequence: CASSQTQGSQPQHF.

The chain employs TRBV9 and TRBJ2-5; 7 nucleotides line up with TRBD1. The CDR3 covers 15 residues. The V and J ends lost 3 bases and 5 bases, in that order; junction bases with no gene match: 10. Per germline, CDR1 SGDLS and CDR2 YYNGEE. This CDR3 is CASSARQGGEETQYF. DNA of the CDR3: TGTGCCAGCAGCGCCCGACAGGGCGGAGAGGAGACCCAGTACTTC.

The CDR3 DNA reads as TGTGCCAGCAGCTGGGGACAGATCGGCACTGAAGCTTTCTTT. It yields the protein CASSWGQIGTEAFF. The chain couples TRBV7-2 to TRBJ1-1; 7 bases match TRBD1. V trimming: 4 bases; J trimming: 4 bases; junction bases outside the gene matches: 6. CDR1 and CDR2 from the germline V gene are SGHTA and FQGNSA. The CDR3 contains 14 residues.

The CDR3 protein is CASSPTRRTSGRGYDTQYF. The CDR3 nucleotides are TGTGCCAGCAGCCCGACCCGTAGGACTAGCGGGAGGGGGTATGATACGCAGTATTTT. This chain links TRBV5-5 with TRBJ2-3; 15 bases map to TRBD2. This CDR3 is 19 amino acids long. Trimming removed 4 bases from V and 6 bases from J; junction bases left unmatched: 15. Germline loops: CDR1 SGHKS, CDR2 YYEKEE (reference sequence).

The rearrangement links TRBV9 to TRBJ2-5; 8 bases are a match to TRBD2. Germline V gene sequence: CDR1 SGDLS, CDR2 YYNGEE. V was pared by 3 bases and J by 0 bases, with 13 bases of the junction left unmatched. This CDR3 comprises 18 residues. For the CDR3, the DNA is TGTGCCAGCAGCGCCCGACTAGCGAGGGACGGATACCAAGAGACCCAGTACTTC. It translates to CASSARLARDGYQETQYF.

This chain connects TRBV28 to TRBJ1-1; possibly TRBD1 for D (5 bases). The V end was cut by 5 bases, the J end by 10 bases, with 14 bases between. CDR1 and CDR2 (germline): MDHEN, SYDVKM. The CDR3 contains 12 residues. The DNA of the CDR3 is TGTGCCAGCAGTGGGCGGGGGTTCGGAGCTTTCTTT. Translating gives CASSGRGFGAFF.

There are a few counts of this clone. The chain uses TRBV5-8 and TRBJ2-4; D is possibly TRBD2 (6 bases). In germline, CDR1 is SGHTS, CDR2 YDEGEE. Trimming cost V 3 bases and J 0 bases, with 13 bases left between them. The CDR3 has 16 amino acids. The CDR3 protein is CASSSGLSLAKNIQYF. The CDR3 region has the DNA TGTGCCAGCAGCTCGGGACTCTCTTTAGCCAAAAACATTCAGTACTTC.

This chain connects TRBV6-2 or TRBV6-3 to TRBJ1-5, with 9 bases identical to TRBD1. There are 15 residues in the CDR3. The V segment lost 5 bases and the J segment 4 bases; nucleotides outside the gene matches: 6. Germline-derived CDR1 and CDR2 are MNHEY and SVGEGT. The CDR3 sequence is CASSTSGQGNQPQHF. The DNA for the CDR3 is TGTGCCAGCAGTACTTCAGGACAGGGGAATCAGCCCCAGCATTTT.

V usage is TRBV4-2 and J usage is TRBJ2-1; D gene unclear. Per the germline V gene, CDR1 is LGHNA and CDR2 is YNFKEQ. The CDR3 consists of 14 residues. The V end was cut by 3 bases, the J end by 9 bases, with 15 bases between. CDR3 region: CASSHQLAVGEQFF. The CDR3 DNA reads as TGTGCCAGCAGCCACCAATTAGCCGTTGGTGAGCAGTTCTTC.

V is TRBV10-1 and J is TRBJ2-3; 8 bases match TRBD2. The germline gives CDR1 WNHNN, CDR2 SYGVQD (reference sequence). The CDR3 has 15 amino acids. V was pared by 4 bases and J by 3 bases, with 6 bases of the junction left unmatched. The CDR3 here is CASSAAGVGTDTQYF. DNA of the CDR3: TGCGCCAGCAGTGCAGCGGGAGTCGGGACAGATACGCAGTATTTT.

The chain combines TRBV6-5 with TRBJ2-7; the D is unclear. Germline CDR1 and CDR2: MNHEY and SVGAGI. The CDR3 loop spans 13 amino acids. Trimming removed 0 bases at V and 9 bases at J, with 12 bases between. DNA of the CDR3: TGTGCCAGCAGTTACTCGACGGGTCTTGCGCAGTACTTC. Its translation: CASSYSTGLAQYF.

The chain links TRBV7-9 to TRBJ1-2; the D gene is possibly TRBD1 (6 bases). In germline, CDR1 is SEHNR, CDR2 FQNEAQ (reference sequence). There are 14 residues in the CDR3. V gave up 5 bases and J gave up 4 bases, with 14 bases separating them. CDR3: CASSLNRELYGYTF. Written as DNA, the CDR3 is TGTGCCAGCAGCCTTAACAGGGAACTCTATGGCTACACCTTC.

The chain joins TRBV6-5 to TRBJ2-7; D is uncertain. CDR1 is MNHEY, CDR2 SVGAGI, per germline. The germline V and J ends were trimmed by 2 bases and 3 bases, with 14 bases remaining between them. The CDR3 consists of 15 residues. CDR3 sequence: CASSYSGHGDYEQYF. The CDR3, as DNA: TGTGCCAGCAGTTACAGTGGGCACGGTGACTACGAGCAGTACTTC.

V and J are TRBV28 and TRBJ1-2; the match to TRBD1 covers 10 bases. This CDR3 has 16 amino acids. With V trimmed by 4 bases and J by 5 bases, 10 bases remained unmatched. Per the germline V gene, CDR1 is MDHEN and CDR2 is SYDVKM. CDR3 in amino acids: CASSSSGTGERYGYTF. The CDR3 region has the DNA TGTGCCAGCAGTTCCTCCGGGACAGGGGAACGGTATGGCTACACCTTC.

This chain connects TRBV28 to TRBJ1-4; no clear D. V was cut by 5 bases and J by 2 bases, with 18 bases left in between. This CDR3 contains 17 residues. Germline V lookup: CDR1 MDHEN, CDR2 SYDVKM. CDR3 DNA sequence: TGTGCCAGCAGTGGCGCGGGGTCTGGGTTGACTAATGAAAAACTGTTTTTT. Its translation is CASSGAGSGLTNEKLFF.

The rearrangement uses TRBV5-4 and TRBJ2-1; the D gene is possibly TRBD2 (7 bases). This CDR3 contains 15 residues. Germline CDR1 is SGHNT and CDR2 is YYREEE (reference sequence). Trimming left V 7 bases short and J 5 bases short, with 19 bases between. CDR3 region: CASQMAGAPNNEQFF. The CDR3 DNA is TGTGCCAGCCAGATGGCGGGGGCACCCAACAATGAGCAGTTCTTC.

V and J are TRBV4-1 and TRBJ2-7; 10 bases map to TRBD1. Germline V CDR1 and CDR2: MGHRA, YSYEKL. With 5 bases clipped from V and 3 bases from J, the junction kept 4 bases outside the gene matches. CDR3 length: 14 residues. CDR3 sequence reads: CASSRGQGGYEQYF. The CDR3 bases are TGCGCCAGCAGCAGAGGACAGGGGGGCTACGAGCAGTACTTC.

The chain combines TRBV18 with TRBJ2-7; tentative D call: TRBD2 (5 bases). The CDR3 loop spans 14 amino acids. Trimming left V 3 bases short and J 2 bases short, with 11 bases between. Germline CDR1 reads KGHSH; CDR2 reads LQKENI. The chain's CDR3 is CASSPAGGPYEQYF. DNA of the CDR3: TGTGCCAGCTCACCGGCGGGTGGGCCCTACGAGCAGTACTTC.

This chain links TRBV5-1 with TRBJ2-3; D may be TRBD1 (5 bases). The CDR3 sequence is 14 residues long. The germline gives CDR1 SGHRS, CDR2 YFSETQ. The germline V and J ends were trimmed by 4 bases and 4 bases, with 13 bases remaining between them. CDR3 sequence reads: CASSTSGSPDTQYF. Here the CDR3 DNA reads TGCGCCAGCAGCACCTCAGGGTCCCCAGATACGCAGTATTTT.

V is TRBV10-2 and J is TRBJ2-7, with TRBD2 matching 9 bases. This CDR3 contains 15 residues. V lost 3 bases and J lost 9; bases outside the gene matches: 12. Germline V gene lookup returns CDR1 WSHSY and CDR2 SAAADI. The CDR3 bases are TGCGCCAGCAGTGATCATAGCGGGGGCCTTTCGGGGCAGTACTTC. Residues: CASSDHSGGLSGQYF.